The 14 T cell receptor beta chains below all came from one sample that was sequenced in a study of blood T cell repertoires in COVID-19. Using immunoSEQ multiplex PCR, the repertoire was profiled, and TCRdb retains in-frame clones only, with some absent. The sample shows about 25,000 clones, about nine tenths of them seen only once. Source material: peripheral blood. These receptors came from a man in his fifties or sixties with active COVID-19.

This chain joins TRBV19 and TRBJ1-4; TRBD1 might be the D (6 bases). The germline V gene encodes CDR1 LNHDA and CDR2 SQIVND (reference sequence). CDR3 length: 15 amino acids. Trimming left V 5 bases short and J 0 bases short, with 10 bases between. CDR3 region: CASSSEGATNEKLFF. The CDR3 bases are TGTGCCAGTAGTTCCGAGGGGGCAACTAATGAAAAACTGTTTTTT.

The CDR3 loop is CASSIPPDRRRTGIGSPLHF. As DNA, the CDR3 is TGTGCCAGTAGTATCCCCCCGGACAGAAGGCGCACCGGCATCGGTTCACCCCTCCACTTT. This chain uses TRBV19 with TRBJ1-6; weak D call: TRBD1 (6 bases). The germline gives CDR1 LNHDA, CDR2 SQIVND (reference sequence). CDR3 length: 20 amino acids. V gave up 3 bases and J gave up 9 bases, with 30 bases separating them.

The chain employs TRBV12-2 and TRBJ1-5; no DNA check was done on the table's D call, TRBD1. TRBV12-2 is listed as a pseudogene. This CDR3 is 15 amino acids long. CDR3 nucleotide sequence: TGTGCAAGTCGCTTAGAAAGGGACAGGTTTCAGCCCCAGCATTTT. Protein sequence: CASRLERDRFQPQHF.

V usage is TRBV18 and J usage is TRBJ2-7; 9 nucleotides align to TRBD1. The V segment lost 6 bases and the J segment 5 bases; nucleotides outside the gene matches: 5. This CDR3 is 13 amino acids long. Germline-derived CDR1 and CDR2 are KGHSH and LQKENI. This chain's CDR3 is CASSRDRADEQYF. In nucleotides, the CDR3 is TGTGCCAGCTCCCGGGACAGGGCCGACGAGCAGTACTTC.

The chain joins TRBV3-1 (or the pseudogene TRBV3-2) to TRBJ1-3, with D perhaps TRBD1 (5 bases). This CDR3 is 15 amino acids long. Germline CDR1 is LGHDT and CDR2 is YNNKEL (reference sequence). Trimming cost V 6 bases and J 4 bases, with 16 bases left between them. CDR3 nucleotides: TGTGCCAGCAGTCCTCGACAGAGACGAGGAAACACCATATATTTT. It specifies CASSPRQRRGNTIYF.

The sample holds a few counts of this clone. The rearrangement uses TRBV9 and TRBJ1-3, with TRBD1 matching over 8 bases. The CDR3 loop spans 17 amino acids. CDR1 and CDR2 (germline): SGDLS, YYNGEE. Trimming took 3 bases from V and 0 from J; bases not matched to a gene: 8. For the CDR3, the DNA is TGTGCCAGCAGCGAAATATCCGGGACAGGCTCTGGAAACACCATATATTTT. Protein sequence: CASSEISGTGSGNTIYF.

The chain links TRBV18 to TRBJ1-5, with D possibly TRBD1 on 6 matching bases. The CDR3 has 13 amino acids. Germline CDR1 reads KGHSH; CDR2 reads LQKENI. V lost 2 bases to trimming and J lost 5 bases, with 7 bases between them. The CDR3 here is CASSPKGDQPQHF. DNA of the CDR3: TGTGCCAGCTCACCAAAGGGGGATCAGCCCCAGCATTTT.

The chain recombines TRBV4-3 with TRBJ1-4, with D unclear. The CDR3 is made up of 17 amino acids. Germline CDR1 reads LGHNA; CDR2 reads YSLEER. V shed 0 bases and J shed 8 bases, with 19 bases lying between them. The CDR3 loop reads CASSQDRTFTAREKLFF. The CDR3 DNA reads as TGCGCCAGCAGCCAAGATCGAACATTTACAGCCCGGGAAAAACTGTTTTTT.

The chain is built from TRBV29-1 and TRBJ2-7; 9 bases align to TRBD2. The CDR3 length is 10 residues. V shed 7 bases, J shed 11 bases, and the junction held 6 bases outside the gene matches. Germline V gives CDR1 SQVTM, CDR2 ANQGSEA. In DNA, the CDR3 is TGCAGCGCCGGCGCGGGAGGGAAGTACGTC. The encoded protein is CSAGAGGKYV.

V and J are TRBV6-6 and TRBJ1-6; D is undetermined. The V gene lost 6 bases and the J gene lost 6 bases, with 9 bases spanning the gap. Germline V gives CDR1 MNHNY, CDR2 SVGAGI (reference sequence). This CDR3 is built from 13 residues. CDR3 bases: TGTGCCAGCAGCCAAGCGAGTAATTCACCCCTCCACTTT. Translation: CASSQASNSPLHF.

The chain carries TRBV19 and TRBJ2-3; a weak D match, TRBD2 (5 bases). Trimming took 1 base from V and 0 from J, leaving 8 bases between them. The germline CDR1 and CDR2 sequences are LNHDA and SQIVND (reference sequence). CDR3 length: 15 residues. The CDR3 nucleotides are TGTGCCAGTAGTATAGCCGGGGTTAGCACAGATACGCAGTATTTT. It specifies CASSIAGVSTDTQYF.

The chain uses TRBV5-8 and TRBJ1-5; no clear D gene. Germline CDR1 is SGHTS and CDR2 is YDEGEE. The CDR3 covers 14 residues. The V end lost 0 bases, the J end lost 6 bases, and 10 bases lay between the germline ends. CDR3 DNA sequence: TGTGCCAGCAGCTTGGCGGCCTCGGGTCAGCCCCAGCATTTT. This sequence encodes CASSLAASGQPQHF.

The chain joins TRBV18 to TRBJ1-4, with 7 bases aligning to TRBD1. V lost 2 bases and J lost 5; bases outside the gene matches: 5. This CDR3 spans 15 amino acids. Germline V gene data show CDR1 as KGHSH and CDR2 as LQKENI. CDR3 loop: CASSPRQGKNEKLFF. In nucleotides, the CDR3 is TGTGCCAGCTCACCAAGACAGGGCAAAAATGAAAAACTGTTTTTT.

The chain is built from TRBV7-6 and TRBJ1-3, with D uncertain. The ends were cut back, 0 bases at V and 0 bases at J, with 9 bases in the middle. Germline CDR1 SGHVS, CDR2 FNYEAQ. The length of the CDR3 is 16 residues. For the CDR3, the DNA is TGTGCCAGCAGCTTAGCCACCGCGGCCTCTGGAAACACCATATATTTT. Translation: CASSLATAASGNTIYF.